The following is a T cell receptor (beta chain) sequence with its context. No antigen is known for it. Assay used: immunoSEQ multiplex PCR; TCRdb lists only in-frame clones, some missing. The sample has tens of thousands of clones, around 80% seen once. The data derive from a study of glioma-infiltrating T cells after dendritic cell vaccination. General study findings and limits: Few patients contributed both blood and tumor specimens. Survival was not directly related to TCR clonality in these patients.

Per germline, CDR1 SNHLY and CDR2 FYNNEI. Trimming at V came to 6 bases and at J to 3 bases, leaving 3 bases not matched to a gene. This CDR3 region has 14 residues. Sequencing was performed on blood, taken before dendritic cell vaccination. The V and J genes are TRBV2 and TRBJ1-1, with 11 bases that match TRBD1. The TCR was taken from a human donor with glioblastoma. DNA of the CDR3: TGTGCCAGCAGCGGACAGGGGGCGCACACTGAAGCTTTCTTT. It specifies CASSGQGAHTEAFF.